These 31 T cell receptor beta chains came from one sample sequenced in a study of blood T cell repertoires in COVID-19. Method: immunoSEQ multiplex PCR; TCRdb's copy keeps in-frame clones and lacks some. The data contain about 240,000 clones, around 90% of them singletons. Sequences were obtained from peripheral blood. The receptor source for this set is a man aged 60-69 years who had recovered from COVID-19.

The sample holds one count of this clone. V is TRBV5-1 and J is TRBJ2-2, with 12 bases lining up with TRBD2. In germline, CDR1 is SGHRS, CDR2 YFSETQ. The junction had 10 bases not matched to a gene; V was cut back by 4 bases and J by 0 bases. CDR3 length: 19 amino acids. Written as DNA, the CDR3 is TGCGCCAGCAGCCCCAGACTAGCGGGGGAAATTACGAACACCGGGGAGCTGTTTTTT. This codes for CASSPRLAGEITNTGELFF. Full variable domain (missing parts from reference TRBV5-1 and TRBJ2-2): KAGVTQTPRYLIKTRGQQVTLSCSPISGHRSVSWYQQTPGQGLQFLFEYFSETQRNKGNFPGRFSGRQFSNSRSEMNVSTLELGDSALYLCASSPRLAGEITNTGELFFGEGSRLTVL.

This clone was seen more than once but under ten times. The chain has TRBV2 and TRBJ1-5; D gene unclear. The CDR3 consists of 14 residues. V lost 6 bases and J lost 0, with 9 bases in between. Germline lookup yields CDR1 SNHLY and CDR2 FYNNEI. CDR3 residues: CASSYSHSNQPQHF. The CDR3 DNA reads as TGTGCCAGCAGCTACAGCCATAGCAATCAGCCCCAGCATTTT.

This clone was counted many times. The rearrangement joins TRBV11-3 to TRBJ1-6, with 10 bases lining up with TRBD1. This CDR3 contains 17 residues. Trimming cost V 5 bases and J 11 bases; bases outside gene matches: 15. CDR1 is SGHNT, CDR2 YENEEA, per germline. This CDR3 reads CASSPYDRGRGYPPLHF. CDR3 in DNA: TGTGCCAGCAGCCCCTACGACAGGGGGCGCGGATACCCACCCCTCCACTTT.

The chain employs TRBV21-1 and TRBJ2-1; TRBD2 is the table's D call, not checked against the DNA. TRBV21-1 is a pseudogene segment. This CDR3 region has 17 residues. As DNA, the CDR3 is TGTGCCAGCAGCAAAGGGGCCAGCGGGGGCTCCTACAATGAGCAGTTCTTC. Its translation is CASSKGASGGSYNEQFF.

This clone was recorded many times. This sequence joins TRBV6-5 and TRBJ1-5; the D gene is possibly TRBD1 (6 bases). V was trimmed by 6 bases and J by 1 base, leaving 10 bases between them. CDR3 length equals 14 residues. Germline-derived CDR1 and CDR2 are MNHEY and SVGAGI. This chain's CDR3 is CASRLGGSNQPQHF. The CDR3 region has the DNA TGTGCCAGCAGGCTAGGGGGAAGCAATCAGCCCCAGCATTTT.

The rearrangement uses TRBV12-5 and TRBJ2-2; D might be TRBD2 (6 bases). CDR1 and CDR2 from the germline V gene are LGHNT and FRNRAP. This CDR3 has 13 amino acids. For the CDR3, the DNA is TGTGCCGCGGGGCGGTCGAACACCGGGGAGCTGTTTTTT. It encodes CAAGRSNTGELFF.

The chain employs TRBV5-1 and TRBJ1-6, with D possibly being TRBD1 (6 bases). The germline V and J ends were trimmed by 4 bases and 6 bases, with 11 bases remaining between them. Germline loops: CDR1 SGHRS, CDR2 YFSETQ. This CDR3 contains 14 residues. The CDR3 region is CASSTGFGNSPLHF. CDR3 bases: TGCGCCAGCAGCACAGGGTTCGGTAATTCACCCCTCCACTTT.

This chain connects TRBV21-1 to TRBJ1-5; the table's TRBD1 call for D was not verified on the DNA. TRBV21-1 is described as a pseudogene. The CDR3 runs 16 residues. CDR3 bases: TGTGCCAGCAGCAAACTACAGGGAGCTCACAATCAGCCCCAGCATTTT. Translated, it gives CASSKLQGAHNQPQHF.

The V and J genes are TRBV7-9 and TRBJ1-6; 7 bases align to TRBD1. The ends lost 6 bases at V and 5 bases at J; junction bases unmatched: 10. The CDR3 is 16 amino acids. Germline CDR1 SEHNR, CDR2 FQNEAQ (reference sequence). The CDR3 DNA follows: TGTGCCAGCAGGAGGGTTGGGGACAGACATAATTCACCCCTCCACTTT. This gives the protein CASRRVGDRHNSPLHF.

This chain uses TRBV4-2 with TRBJ2-1, with a possible D match to TRBD2 (6 bases). The CDR3 has 14 amino acids. Germline V gives CDR1 LGHNA, CDR2 YNFKEQ. Trimming cost V 2 bases and J 6 bases, with 11 bases left between them. CDR3 region: CASSQRGFSNEQFF. The CDR3 DNA is TGTGCCAGCAGCCAACGGGGGTTCTCCAATGAGCAGTTCTTC.

The chain carries TRBV30 and TRBJ2-1; D uncertain. V shed 8 bases and J shed 12 bases, with 17 bases lying between them. The germline gives CDR1 GTSNPN, CDR2 SVGIG (reference sequence). This CDR3 is 11 amino acids long. DNA of the CDR3: TGTGCCGGTACCTCCTGGGCAAGGCAGTTCTTC. Translating it yields CAGTSWARQFF.

The chain uses TRBV5-4 and TRBJ1-2; D gene unclear. V lost 4 bases and J 6 bases, leaving 16 bases between the germline ends. In germline, CDR1 is SGHNT, CDR2 YYREEE (reference sequence). CDR3 length equals 14 residues. In nucleotides, the CDR3 is TGTGCCAGCAGCCCCGGGGAAGGGCTTAATGGCTACACCTTC. Its translation is CASSPGEGLNGYTF.

The chain links TRBV9 to TRBJ2-1; D is uncertain. The germline CDR1 and CDR2 sequences are SGDLS and YYNGEE. Trimming pared 4 bases from V and 9 bases from J, leaving 11 bases between. This CDR3 has 12 amino acids. CDR3 sequence: CASSSARSEQFF. Here the CDR3 DNA reads TGTGCCAGCAGCTCCGCAAGGAGTGAGCAGTTCTTC.

V and J are TRBV10-3 and TRBJ1-2; 8 positions agree with TRBD1. This CDR3 is built from 15 residues. Losses at the gene ends were 4 bases for V and 3 bases for J; bases not matched to a gene: 7. Germline V gene data show CDR1 as ENHRY and CDR2 as SYGVKD. The CDR3 nucleotides read TGTGCCATCAGTGTGTCAGGACAGGGCCACTATGGCTACACCTTC. Its protein product is CAISVSGQGHYGYTF.

The chain is built from TRBV7-8 and TRBJ2-1, with D tentatively TRBD1 (7 bases). Trimming pared 5 bases from V and 2 bases from J, leaving 19 bases between. Germline V CDR1 and CDR2: SGHVS, FQNEAQ. The length of the CDR3 is 17 residues. The CDR3 reads CASSRKRLGGAYNEQFF. CDR3 nucleotides: TGTGCCAGCAGCCGAAAGCGACTAGGGGGCGCCTACAATGAGCAGTTCTTC.

The CDR3 nucleotides read TGTGCCACCAGCCTACCTAGCGGGGGGGCCTCCTACAATGAGCAGTTCTTC. This gives the protein CATSLPSGGASYNEQFF. The chain joins TRBV24-1 to TRBJ2-1, with 12 bases fitting TRBD2. CDR3 length equals 17 residues. J lost 0 bases, V lost 7 bases, and 6 bases had no gene match. Germline V gene data show CDR1 as KGHDR and CDR2 as SFDVKD.

Only one count was recorded for this clone. V is TRBV19 and J is TRBJ1-6; 7 bases match TRBD1. Germline lookup yields CDR1 LNHDA and CDR2 SQIVND (reference sequence). This CDR3 is 15 amino acids long. Losses at the gene ends were 7 bases for V and 7 bases for J; bases not matched to a gene: 10. The CDR3: CASKGATTKNSPLHF. In DNA, the CDR3 is TGTGCCAGTAAGGGGGCCACAACAAAAAATTCACCCCTCCACTTT.

The V and J genes are TRBV7-9 and TRBJ2-7; D is unclear. Germline V gene lookup returns CDR1 SEHNR and CDR2 FQNEAQ (reference sequence). The germline V and J ends were trimmed by 0 bases and 0 bases, with 9 bases remaining between them. This CDR3 is 15 amino acids long. The CDR3 bases are TGTGCCAGCAGCTTAGCCCGCGATGGCTCCTACGAGCAGTACGTC. Translation: CASSLARDGSYEQYV.

The rearrangement joins TRBV18 to TRBJ1-5, with D possibly matching TRBD1 (5 bases). V lost 1 base and J 3 bases, leaving 10 bases between the germline ends. Germline values: CDR1 KGHSH, CDR2 LQKENI. The CDR3 is 15 amino acids. CDR3 in DNA: TGTGCCAGCTCACCACTACAGGTAGACAATCAGCCCCAGCATTTT. Translating it yields CASSPLQVDNQPQHF.

This clone was seen more than once but under ten times. This rearrangement joins TRBV19 to TRBJ1-1; TRBD1 agrees at 7 bases. The germline gives CDR1 LNHDA, CDR2 SQIVND (reference sequence). Trimming at V came to 9 bases and at J to 11 bases, leaving 9 bases not matched to a gene. This CDR3 region has 11 residues. The CDR3 DNA reads TGTGCCAGCCCCGCGGGCAGGGGGGCTTTCTTT. Translating it yields CASPAGRGAFF.

The V call is TRBV24-1, the J call TRBJ2-1; 7 bases agree with TRBD1. The length of the CDR3 is 16 residues. The V gene's germline CDR1 is KGHDR and CDR2 SFDVKD. With 1 base clipped from V and 4 bases from J, the junction kept 6 bases outside the gene matches. CDR3 loop: CATSDFEQGWYNEQFF. The DNA of the CDR3 is TGTGCCACCAGTGATTTTGAACAGGGGTGGTACAATGAGCAGTTCTTC.

The chain recombines TRBV27 with TRBJ1-1; D is perhaps TRBD1 (5 bases). The V gene lost 0 bases and the J gene lost 4 bases, with 15 bases spanning the gap. The CDR3 length is 16 residues. The V gene's germline CDR1 is MNHEY and CDR2 SMNVEV (reference sequence). CDR3 amino acids: CASSLSNIWGGTEAFF. DNA for the CDR3: TGTGCCAGCAGTTTATCGAATATCTGGGGGGGCACTGAAGCTTTCTTT.

The CDR3 DNA follows: TGCGCCAGCAGCTTTGAACTAATGAGCTCCTACAATGAGCAGTTCTTC. Translation gives CASSFELMSSYNEQFF. This chain connects TRBV5-1 to TRBJ2-1, with D unclear. The CDR3 has 16 residues. The V gene lost 2 bases and the J gene lost 0 bases, with 12 bases spanning the gap. Germline CDR1 is SGHRS and CDR2 is YFSETQ.

Only one count was recorded for this clone. The chain employs TRBV15 and TRBJ1-2, with TRBD1 matching over 9 bases. This CDR3 region has 15 residues. Germline CDR1 is LNHNV and CDR2 is YYDKDF (reference sequence). Trimming cost V 3 bases and J 5 bases; bases outside gene matches: 7. This chain's CDR3 is CATSREDRGMYGYTF. CDR3 coding DNA: TGTGCCACCAGCAGGGAGGACAGGGGCATGTATGGCTACACCTTC.

The chain employs TRBV5-5 and TRBJ2-1; 8 bases match TRBD1. The V gene's germline CDR1 is SGHKS and CDR2 YYEKEE (reference sequence). The CDR3 contains 18 residues. V was pared by 4 bases and J by 5 bases, with 17 bases of the junction left unmatched. The CDR3 protein is CASSLGGSRTGIHNEQFF. As DNA, the CDR3 is TGTGCCAGCAGCCTTGGAGGTAGTAGGACAGGGATTCACAATGAGCAGTTCTTC.

J is TRBJ1-2 and V is TRBV5-1, with TRBD1 identical over 9 bases. Germline lookup yields CDR1 SGHRS and CDR2 YFSETQ. The CDR3 is 15 amino acids. The J segment lost 4 bases and the V segment lost 2 bases, leaving 6 bases of the junction unmatched. The CDR3 loop is CASSLEGQGVYGYTF. CDR3 nucleotide sequence: TGCGCCAGCAGCTTAGAGGGACAGGGAGTCTATGGCTACACCTTC.

The DNA of the CDR3 is TGCGCCAGCAGCGACGGACAGGGGGCCTACGAGCAGTACTTC. This gives the protein CASSDGQGAYEQYF. The genes are TRBV5-1 and TRBJ2-7; 10 bases are shared with TRBD1. V shed 4 bases and J 2 bases; nucleotides not matched to a gene: 3. Germline V CDR1 and CDR2: SGHRS, YFSETQ. The CDR3 has 14 amino acids.

This chain links TRBV19 with TRBJ1-1, with D hard to call. Germline values: CDR1 LNHDA, CDR2 SQIVND (reference sequence). This CDR3 has 14 amino acids. Trimming stripped 3 bases from V and 1 base from J, with 9 bases between. DNA for the CDR3: TGTGCCAGTAGTATTGGGCAGGCGAACACTGAAGCTTTCTTT. Protein product: CASSIGQANTEAFF.

The V gene is TRBV7-9, the J gene TRBJ2-3; TRBD2 agrees at 12 bases. The length of the CDR3 is 14 residues. From germline, CDR1 is SEHNR and CDR2 FQNEAQ (reference sequence). V lost 10 bases, J lost 1 base, and 3 bases stayed unmatched. DNA for the CDR3: TGTGCCACTAGCGGGGGGGCTGGCACAGATACGCAGTATTTT. It codes for CATSGGAGTDTQYF. The whole variable domain, remainder taken from reference TRBV7-9 and TRBJ2-3, is DTGVSQNPRHKITKRGQNVTFRCDPISEHNRLYWYRQTLGQGPEFLTYFQNEAQLEKSRLLSDRFSAERPKGSFSTLEIQRTEQGDSAMYLCATSGGAGTDTQYFGPGTRLTVL.

The V call is TRBV18, the J call TRBJ2-3, with TRBD2 as a possible D gene (5 bases). This CDR3 spans 12 amino acids. Looked up from germline, CDR1 is KGHSH and CDR2 is LQKENI. Trimming removed 1 base from V and 6 bases from J, with 5 bases in between. The CDR3: CASSPRGDTQYF. The CDR3 nucleotides read TGTGCCAGCTCACCACGCGGGGATACGCAGTATTTT.

This clone was seen a single time. This chain uses TRBV25-1 with TRBJ2-7, with 8 positions matching TRBD1. CDR3 size: 14 residues. Trimming removed 5 bases from V and 4 bases from J; junction bases left unmatched: 7. Germline V gene lookup returns CDR1 MGHDK and CDR2 SYGVNS. The CDR3 sequence is CASSSTDRAYEQYF. The CDR3 nucleotides are TGTGCCAGCAGTTCCACGGACAGGGCTTACGAGCAGTACTTC.